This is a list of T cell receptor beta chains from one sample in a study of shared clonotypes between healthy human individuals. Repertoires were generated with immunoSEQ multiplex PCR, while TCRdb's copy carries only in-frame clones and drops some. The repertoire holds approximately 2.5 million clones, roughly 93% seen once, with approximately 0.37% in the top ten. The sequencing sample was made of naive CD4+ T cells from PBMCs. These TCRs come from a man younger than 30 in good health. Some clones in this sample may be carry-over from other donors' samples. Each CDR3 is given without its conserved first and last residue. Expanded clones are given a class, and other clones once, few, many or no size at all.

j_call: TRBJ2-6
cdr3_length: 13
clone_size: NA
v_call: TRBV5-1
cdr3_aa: ASSQAGPGANVLT

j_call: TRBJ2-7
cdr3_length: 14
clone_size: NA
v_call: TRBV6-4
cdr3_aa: ASRLVQGVLFYEQY

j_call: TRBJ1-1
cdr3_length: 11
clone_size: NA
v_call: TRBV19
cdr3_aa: ASSMGRGTEAF

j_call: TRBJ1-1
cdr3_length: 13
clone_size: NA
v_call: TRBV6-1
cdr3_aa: ASSPGAGWNTEAF

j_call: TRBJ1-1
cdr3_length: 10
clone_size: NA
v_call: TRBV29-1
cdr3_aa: SAAGGGSEAF

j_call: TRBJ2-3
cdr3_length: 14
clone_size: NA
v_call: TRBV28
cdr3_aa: ASTRDRGVFTDTQY

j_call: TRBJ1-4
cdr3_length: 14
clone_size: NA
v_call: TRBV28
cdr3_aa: ASIPGGKGAREKLF

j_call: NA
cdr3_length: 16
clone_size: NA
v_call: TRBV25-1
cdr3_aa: ASSPPPGASGTSYEQY

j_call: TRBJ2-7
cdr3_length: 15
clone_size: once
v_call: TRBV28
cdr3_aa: ASSLVAGSGGNYEQY

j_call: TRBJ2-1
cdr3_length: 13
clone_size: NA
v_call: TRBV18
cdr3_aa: ASSPPGTREHEQF

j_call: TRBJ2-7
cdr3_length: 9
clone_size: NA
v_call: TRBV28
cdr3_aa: ASSTYYEQY

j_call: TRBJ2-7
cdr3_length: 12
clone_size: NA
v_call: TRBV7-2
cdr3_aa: ASSQDRGSYEQY

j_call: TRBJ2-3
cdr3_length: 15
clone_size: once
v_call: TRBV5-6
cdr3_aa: ASSLEWQTKITDTQY

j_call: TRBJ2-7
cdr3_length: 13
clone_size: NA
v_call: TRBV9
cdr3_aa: ASSVRAGDLHEQY

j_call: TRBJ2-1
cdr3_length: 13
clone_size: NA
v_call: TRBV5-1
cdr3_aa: ASSLASGRIDEQF

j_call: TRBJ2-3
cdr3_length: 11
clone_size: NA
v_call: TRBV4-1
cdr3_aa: ASSLSYRDTQY

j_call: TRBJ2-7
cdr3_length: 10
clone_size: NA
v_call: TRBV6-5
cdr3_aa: ASRGRFYEQY

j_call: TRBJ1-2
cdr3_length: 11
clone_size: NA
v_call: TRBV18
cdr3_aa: ASSLDRVNGYT

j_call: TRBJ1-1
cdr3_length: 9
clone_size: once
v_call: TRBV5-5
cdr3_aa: ASSQGTEAF

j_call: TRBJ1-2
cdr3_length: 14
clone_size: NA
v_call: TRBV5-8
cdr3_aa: ASINVGRGRDYGYT

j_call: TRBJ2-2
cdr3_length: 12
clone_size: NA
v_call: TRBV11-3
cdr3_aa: ASSLDASTGELF

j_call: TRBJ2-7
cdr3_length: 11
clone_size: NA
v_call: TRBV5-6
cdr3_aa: ASSLDRSYEQY

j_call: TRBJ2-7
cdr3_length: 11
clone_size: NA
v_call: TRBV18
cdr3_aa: ASSPPGRYEQY

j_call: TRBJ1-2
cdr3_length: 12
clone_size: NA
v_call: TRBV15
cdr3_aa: ATSRASGGYGYT

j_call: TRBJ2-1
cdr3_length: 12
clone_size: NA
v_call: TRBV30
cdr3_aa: AWRKGLVVDEQF

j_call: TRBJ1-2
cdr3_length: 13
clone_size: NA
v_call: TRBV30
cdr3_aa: AWSVLLWAGYGYT

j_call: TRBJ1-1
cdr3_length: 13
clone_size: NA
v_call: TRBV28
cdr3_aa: ASSFRNRVNTEAF

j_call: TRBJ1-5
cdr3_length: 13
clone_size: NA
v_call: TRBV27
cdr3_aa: ASSLFPGGNQPQH

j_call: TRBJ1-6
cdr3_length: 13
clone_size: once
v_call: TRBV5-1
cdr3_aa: ASSSRGPGNSPLH

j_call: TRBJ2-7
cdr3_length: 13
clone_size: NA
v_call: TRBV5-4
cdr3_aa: ASSFYRERRNEQY

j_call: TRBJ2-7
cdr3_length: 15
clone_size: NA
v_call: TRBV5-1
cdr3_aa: ASSLGFGRPAPYEQY

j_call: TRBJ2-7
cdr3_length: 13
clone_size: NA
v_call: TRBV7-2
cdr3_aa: ASSLGGIAGYEQY

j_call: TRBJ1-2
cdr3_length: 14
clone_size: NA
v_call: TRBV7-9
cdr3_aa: ASSSGPTSTAYGYT

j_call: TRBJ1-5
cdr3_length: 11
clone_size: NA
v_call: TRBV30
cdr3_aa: AWSGRGSQPQH

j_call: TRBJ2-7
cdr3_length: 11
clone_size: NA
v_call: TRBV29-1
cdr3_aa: SVVGPSRLEQY

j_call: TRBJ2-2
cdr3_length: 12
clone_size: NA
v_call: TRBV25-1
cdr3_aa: ASSNNRGTGELF

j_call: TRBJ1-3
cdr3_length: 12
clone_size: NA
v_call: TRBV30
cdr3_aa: AWSPPPVGNTIY

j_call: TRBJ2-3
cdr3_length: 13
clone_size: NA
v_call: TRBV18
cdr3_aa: ASSLSGPSIDTQY

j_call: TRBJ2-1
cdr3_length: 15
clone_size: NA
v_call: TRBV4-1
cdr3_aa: ASSQPRVAGGPNEQF

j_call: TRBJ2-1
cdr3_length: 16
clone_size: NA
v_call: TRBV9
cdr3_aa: ASSVDGLAGAPYNEQF

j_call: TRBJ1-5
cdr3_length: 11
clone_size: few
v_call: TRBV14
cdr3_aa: ASSQGPDQPQH

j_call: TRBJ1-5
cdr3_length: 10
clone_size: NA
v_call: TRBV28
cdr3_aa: ASSQLNQPQH

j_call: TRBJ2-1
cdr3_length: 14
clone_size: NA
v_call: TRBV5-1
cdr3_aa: ASSLSTNLLRDEQF

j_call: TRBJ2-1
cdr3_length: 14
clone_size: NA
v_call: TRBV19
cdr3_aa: ASSIIGGRPDNEQF